The clone carrying this T cell receptor (beta chain) was seen only a few times. In building TCR beta libraries, iRepertoire HTBI primers were used together with Arm-PCR of CDR3 regions. In the study's own analysis: Identification yielded 60 or so TRBV and 15 or so TRBJ segments across samples. TCRdb reprocessed the multiplex PCR reads via MiXCR and lists one record per CDR3 protein. The V and J calls and clone size come from TCRdb's table, not from the authors' own analysis. The table shows a few hundred thousand distinct CDR3 sequences, with 10% to 15% occurring only once. The V gene lost 0 bases and the J gene lost 2 bases, with 19 bases spanning the gap. The CDR3 consists of 18 residues. The germline V gene encodes CDR1 LNHDA and CDR2 SQIVND (reference sequence). The entry originates in a study of regulatory T cells in long-lasting Graves disease. Noted time point: newly diagnosed GD, antithyroid drugs for less than 3 months. PBMC RNA served as the TCR library source.

In addition, the sample was reused for a study of T cells in Graves' hyperthyroidism and ophthalmopathy. From that second work: Primed by the HTBI set, a first-round RT-PCR was run on the TCR CDR3.

The specimen comprised peripheral blood mononuclear cells (PBMCs), sampled at new diagnosis, from a patient treated with antithyroid drugs. The sequence derives from a woman aged 18-29 years with Graves disease. The V and J genes are TRBV19 and TRBJ1-1; D is perhaps TRBD1 (6 bases). The CDR3 here is CASSIDRPDRTFNTEAFF. Written as DNA, the CDR3 is TGTGCCAGTAGTATAGATCGCCCCGACAGGACCTTCAACACTGAAGCTTTCTTT. The full variable domain, completed using reference TRBV19 and TRBJ1-1, is DGGITQSPKYLFRKEGQNVTLSCEQNLNHDAMYWYRQDPGQGLRLIYYSQIVNDFQKGDIAEGYSVSREKKESFPLTVTSAQKNPTAFYLCASSIDRPDRTFNTEAFFGQGTRLTVV.